The 27 T cell receptor beta chains given below trace back to one sample, sequenced in a study of shared clonotypes between healthy human individuals. Clones were sequenced by immunoSEQ multiplex PCR, and TCRdb holds only the in-frame ones, with some missing. This sample has roughly 2 million clones, with around 95% found just once. Material for sequencing was naive CD4+ T cells sorted from blood. As for subset: CD45RA+ positively selected. All receptors derive from a man in his late teens or twenties in good health.

Remarks on this clone: Other DNA sequences within the sample encode an identical CDR3. This chain links TRBV18 with TRBJ1-2, with 7 bases lining up with TRBD1. The germline gives CDR1 KGHSH, CDR2 LQKENI. J was trimmed by 4 bases and V by 3 bases; bases with no gene match: 2. This CDR3 is 13 amino acids long. In nucleotides, the CDR3 is TGTGCCAGCTCACCCGGACAGGCCTATGGCTACACCTTC. Its translation: CASSPGQAYGYTF. The whole variable domain, remainder taken from reference TRBV18 and TRBJ1-2, is NAGVMQNPRHLVRRRGQEARLRCSPMKGHSHVYWYRQLPEEGLKFMVYLQKENIIDESGMPKERFSAEFPKEGPSILRIQQVVRGDSAAYFCASSPGQAYGYTFGSGTRLTVV.

On this clone: The same CDR3 arises from other DNA sequences in this sample as well. This sequence joins TRBV18 and TRBJ1-5; no firm D call. The CDR3 loop spans 13 amino acids. V was pared by 2 bases and J by 4 bases, with 6 bases between. From germline, CDR1 is KGHSH and CDR2 LQKENI. The chain's CDR3 is CASSPELNQPQHF. The CDR3 region has the DNA TGTGCCAGCTCACCAGAGTTGAATCAGCCCCAGCATTTT.

This sequence joins TRBV30 and TRBJ1-1, with unresolved D. The V end was cut by 0 bases, the J end by 1 base, with 9 bases between. This CDR3 has 14 amino acids. Looked up from germline, CDR1 is GTSNPN and CDR2 is SVGIG (reference sequence). CDR3 in amino acids: CAWSVSRGNTEAFF. For the CDR3, the DNA is TGTGCCTGGAGTGTAAGCAGAGGGAACACTGAAGCTTTCTTT.

The chain recombines TRBV19 with TRBJ2-3; D is possibly TRBD1 (6 bases). Germline V gene data show CDR1 as LNHDA and CDR2 as SQIVND (reference sequence). The germline V and J ends were trimmed by 6 bases and 3 bases, with 16 bases remaining between them. The CDR3 runs to 15 residues. CDR3: CASSGQSGGTDTQYF. The CDR3 DNA follows: TGTGCCAGTAGCGGACAGTCCGGCGGGACAGATACGCAGTATTTT.

The chain links TRBV25-1 to TRBJ1-5, with TRBD1 matching 8 bases. The CDR3 is 13 residues long. With V trimmed by 7 bases and J by 7 bases, 6 bases remained unmatched. Germline CDR1 reads MGHDK; CDR2 reads SYGVNS. CDR3 in amino acids: CASTGQGYQPQHF. The CDR3 coding sequence is TGTGCCAGCACAGGACAGGGCTACCAGCCCCAGCATTTT.

The chain couples TRBV7-2 to TRBJ2-7; no definite D call. This CDR3 comprises 13 residues. Trimming shortened V by 5 bases and J by 0 bases, and 8 bases separated the two germline ends. CDR1 and CDR2 from the germline V gene are SGHTA and FQGNSA. This CDR3 is CASSRSHSYEQYF. In DNA form, the CDR3 reads TGTGCCAGCAGCCGCAGCCACTCCTACGAGCAGTACTTC.

J is TRBJ2-7 and V is TRBV9; no definite D call. The CDR3 consists of 18 residues. Germline V gene sequence: CDR1 SGDLS, CDR2 YYNGEE. Trimming removed 3 bases from V and 6 bases from J, with 28 bases in between. For the CDR3, the DNA is TGTGCCAGCAGCGCGTCCATGGGCGGTGCTCTCGCTCCCCGCGAGCAGTACTTC. It specifies CASSASMGGALAPREQYF.

Regarding this clone: A much larger clone sits a single nucleotide away, making a read error possible. Other DNA sequences in the sample encode the same CDR3. The genes are TRBV27 and TRBJ1-1; D is perhaps TRBD1 (5 bases). The length of the CDR3 is 13 residues. The ends were cut back, 6 bases at V and 6 bases at J, with 14 bases in the middle. CDR1 MNHEY and CDR2 SMNVEV come from the germline V gene (reference sequence). The CDR3 sequence is CASRGDRWSEAFF. The CDR3 nucleotides are TGTGCCAGCAGGGGGGACCGGTGGTCTGAAGCTTTCTTT.

This rearrangement joins TRBV6-1 to TRBJ1-3; D is uncertain. CDR1 is MNHNS, CDR2 SASEGT, per germline. Trimming stripped 10 bases from V and 1 base from J, with 14 bases between. The CDR3 spans 14 residues. The CDR3 sequence: CATLGSLSGNTIYF. The DNA of the CDR3 is TGTGCCACCCTTGGGTCATTATCTGGAAACACCATATATTTT.

This clone was seen just once. The V and J genes are TRBV25-1 and TRBJ1-1; the D is unclear. The V gene lost 9 bases and the J gene lost 10 bases, with 12 bases spanning the gap. There are 10 residues in the CDR3. CDR1 and CDR2 (germline): MGHDK, SYGVNS. The CDR3 sequence is CASKDVVAFF. The CDR3, as DNA: TGTGCCAGTAAGGACGTAGTAGCTTTCTTT.

The chain is built from TRBV6-4 and TRBJ1-1; 7 bases align to TRBD1. CDR1 MRHNA and CDR2 SNTAGT come from the germline V gene. The CDR3 sequence is 16 residues long. Losses at the gene ends were 6 bases for V and 2 bases for J; bases not matched to a gene: 12. The DNA of the CDR3 is TGTGCCAGCAGCGTACCCAGGGGGGGAGATAACACTGAAGCTTTCTTT. This codes for CASSVPRGGDNTEAFF.

V gene TRBV18 combines with J gene TRBJ2-3, with D possibly being TRBD1 or TRBD2 (5 bases each). This CDR3 comprises 15 residues. V dropped 3 bases and J dropped 1 base, with 11 bases sitting between them. Germline-derived CDR1 and CDR2 are KGHSH and LQKENI. The CDR3 region has the DNA TGTGCCAGCTCACCTACACGGGACGGCACAGATACGCAGTATTTT. Protein: CASSPTRDGTDTQYF.

As concerns this clone: Other DNA sequences in this specimen translate into the identical CDR3. The chain carries TRBV5-1 and TRBJ1-5; D ambiguous. Germline V gene sequence: CDR1 SGHRS, CDR2 YFSETQ. Trimming cost V 2 bases and J 3 bases, with 9 bases left between them. The CDR3 length is 14 residues. CDR3 coding DNA: TGCGCCAGCAGCTTAGGTGGGGACAATCAGCCCCAGCATTTT. Its translation is CASSLGGDNQPQHF.

The chain links TRBV5-1 to TRBJ2-2; D is unresolved. The CDR3 is 13 residues long. V lost 2 bases and J lost 4, with 6 bases in between. CDR1 and CDR2 (germline): SGHRS, YFSETQ. CDR3 sequence: CASSFWGTGELFF. The CDR3 DNA follows: TGCGCCAGCAGCTTTTGGGGCACCGGGGAGCTGTTTTTT.

The chain employs TRBV7-9 and TRBJ1-1; 7 bases are a match to TRBD1. There are 15 residues in the CDR3. Germline CDR1 and CDR2: SEHNR and FQNEAQ (reference sequence). The trim removed 3 bases at V and 0 bases at J, leaving 4 bases unmatched. CDR3 sequence (DNA): TGTGCCAGCAGCTTTATGACAGGGTTGAACACTGAAGCTTTCTTT. This encodes CASSFMTGLNTEAFF. The full variable domain, with the rest looked up from reference TRBV7-9 and TRBJ1-1, is DTGVSQNPRHKITKRGQNVTFRCDPISEHNRLYWYRQTLGQGPEFLTYFQNEAQLEKSRLLSDRFSAERPKGSFSTLEIQRTEQGDSAMYLCASSFMTGLNTEAFFGQGTRLTVV.

V and J are TRBV2 and TRBJ2-7, with 8 bases that match TRBD1. In germline, CDR1 is SNHLY, CDR2 FYNNEI. The CDR3 sequence is 15 residues long. Trimming cost V 6 bases and J 2 bases; bases outside gene matches: 9. For the CDR3, the DNA is TGTGCCAGCAGGGGGGGACAGGCAGGCACCTACGAGCAGTACTTC. Translation: CASRGGQAGTYEQYF.

The chain uses TRBV4-1 and TRBJ2-5, with D possibly TRBD1 on 6 matching bases. This CDR3 is 16 amino acids long. CDR1 and CDR2 from the germline V gene are MGHRA and YSYEKL. The V and J ends lost 1 base and 4 bases respectively, with 16 bases between them. The CDR3 sequence: CASSQVPGVSSETQYF. In nucleotides, the CDR3 is TGCGCCAGCAGCCAAGTCCCAGGGGTATCCTCAGAGACCCAGTACTTC.

The chain is built from TRBV30 and TRBJ1-6; weak D call: TRBD1 (5 bases). CDR1 and CDR2 (germline): GTSNPN, SVGIG (reference sequence). V lost 5 bases, J lost 0 bases, and 20 bases lay in between. The CDR3 is 18 residues long. In nucleotides, the CDR3 is TGTGCCTGGGGTCAGGGACCTTTCTTTAGCTCCTATAATTCACCCCTCCACTTT. Protein product: CAWGQGPFFSSYNSPLHF.

This chain joins TRBV6-5 and TRBJ2-3, with D uncertain. This CDR3 has 14 amino acids. CDR1 and CDR2 from the germline V gene are MNHEY and SVGAGI. The germline V and J ends were trimmed by 2 bases and 6 bases, with 12 bases remaining between them. The CDR3 reads CASSYNQLRDTQYF. The CDR3 DNA follows: TGTGCCAGCAGTTACAATCAGCTCCGGGATACGCAGTATTTT.

This clone appeared a single time. This specimen includes other DNA sequences encoding the same CDR3. The chain combines TRBV20-1 with TRBJ1-1; possibly TRBD1 for D (5 bases). Germline CDR1 reads DFQATT; CDR2 reads SNEGSKA (reference sequence). CDR3 size: 11 residues. V was pared by 6 bases and J by 8 bases, with 13 bases between. The CDR3 loop is CSAPGQGEAFF. CDR3 nucleotide sequence: TGCAGTGCCCCCGGACAAGGAGAAGCTTTCTTT.

This chain joins TRBV11-2 and TRBJ2-6, with no clear D. CDR3 length: 15 residues. Trimming left V 4 bases short and J 0 bases short, with 7 bases between. Germline-derived CDR1 and CDR2 are SGHAT and FQNNGV. The CDR3, as DNA: TGTGCCAGCAGCTCTGAGTTCTCTGGGGCCAACGTCCTGACTTTC. Translated: CASSSEFSGANVLTF. The full variable domain, its missing parts supplied by reference TRBV11-2 and TRBJ2-6, is EAGVAQSPRYKIIEKRQSVAFWCNPISGHATLYWYQQILGQGPKLLIQFQNNGVVDDSQLPKDRFSAERLKGVDSTLKIQPAKLEDSAVYLCASSSEFSGANVLTFGAGSRLTVL.

The CDR3 is CASGYGLANGELFF. For the CDR3, the DNA is TGTGCTAGTGGCTATGGTTTGGCGAACGGGGAGCTGTTTTTT. The rearrangement joins TRBV12-5 to TRBJ2-2; the D is unclear. The germline CDR1 and CDR2 sequences are LGHNT and FRNRAP. The V gene lost 6 bases and the J gene lost 7 bases, with 15 bases spanning the gap. This CDR3 contains 14 residues.

The chain is built from TRBV19 and TRBJ1-2; D perhaps matches TRBD1 (5 bases). CDR1 and CDR2 from the germline V gene are LNHDA and SQIVND (reference sequence). V dropped 4 bases and J dropped 7 bases, with 19 bases sitting between them. CDR3 size: 15 residues. The CDR3 DNA follows: TGTGCCAGTAGTACTACCGATTCAGGGCTAGCTGGCTACACCTTC. It translates to CASSTTDSGLAGYTF.

With respect to this clone: The sample holds other DNA sequences that translate to the same CDR3. The chain links TRBV7-2 to TRBJ2-3; possibly TRBD1 for D (5 bases). Germline-derived CDR1 and CDR2 are SGHTA and FQGNSA. The CDR3 is 14 residues long. Trimming left V 1 base short and J 3 bases short, with 8 bases between. For the CDR3, the DNA is TGTGCCAGCAGCTTAGGGGCAGGGACAGATACGCAGTATTTT. It yields the protein CASSLGAGTDTQYF.

V gene TRBV27 combines with J gene TRBJ2-7, with D unresolved. Trimming removed 4 bases from V and 2 bases from J, with 12 bases in between. This CDR3 comprises 14 residues. CDR1 and CDR2 (germline): MNHEY, SMNVEV (reference sequence). This CDR3 is CASSYAGRAYEQYF. The CDR3 DNA is TGTGCCAGCAGTTATGCCGGACGGGCCTACGAGCAGTACTTC.

The chain couples TRBV6-1 to TRBJ2-6; D remains ambiguous. This CDR3 contains 18 residues. CDR1 MNHNS and CDR2 SASEGT come from the germline V gene. Trimming cost V 4 bases and J 4 bases, with 20 bases left between them. DNA for the CDR3: TGTGCCAGCAGTGTCGGCCAAACAACCCTCCGGGGGGCCAACGTCCTGACTTTC. This encodes CASSVGQTTLRGANVLTF.

The chain couples TRBV10-3 to TRBJ2-7; TRBD1 is a possible D gene (6 bases). Trimming shortened V by 4 bases and J by 7 bases, and 17 bases separated the two germline ends. Germline assignment: CDR1 ENHRY and CDR2 SYGVKD. The CDR3 has 14 amino acids. CDR3 sequence (DNA): TGTGCCATCAGTGGCTTTCAGGGGCTGGGGGAGCAGTACTTC. Protein sequence: CAISGFQGLGEQYF.